This T cell receptor beta chain was identified in a study of early T cells in non-severe SARS-CoV-2 infection. Study-level information: Sequencing targeted bulk RNA from unsorted whole blood, leaving chains unpaired.

The protocol attached unique molecular identifiers to individual cDNA molecules. TCRdb re-called the 5' RACE reads through MiXCR, storing one row per CDR3 protein. The sample yields about 60,000 distinct CDR3 sequences, about an eighth seen once. Notes on this clonotype: Its antigen remains unknown.

Broader study findings: Database matching using VDJdb favored anti-spike CD8 responses, with private and CD4 specificities left missing.

V gave up 0 bases and J gave up 6 bases; unmatched junction bases: 5. This CDR3 contains 15 residues. The germline V gene has CDR1 SGHRS and CDR2 YFSETQ. This sequence originates from an adult who was a healthcare worker with PCR-confirmed SARS-CoV-2 infection or an uninfected control (not recorded which). The material sequenced was whole blood. This chain connects TRBV5-1 to TRBJ1-4; the match to TRBD1 covers 7 bases. CDR3 in amino acids: CASSLEGTAYEKLFF. CDR3 bases: TGCGCCAGCAGCTTGGAGGGGACAGCCTATGAAAAACTGTTTTTT.